The present T cell receptor (beta chain) was sequenced within a study of blood T cell repertoires in COVID-19. Across the study: Samples of COVID-19 (acute and convalescent) were obtained from the United States, Italy and Spain.

Under the authors' procedure: Reference gene primer amplification yielded estimated nucleated cell counts. Here immunoSEQ multiplex PCR was the method, and the copy in TCRdb shows in-frame clones only, minus some. D and trimming were read from the DNA, whereas the V and J calls and clone size are those reported in that table. Of 200,000 to 250,000 clones detected, 87% appear once; the ten largest clones hold roughly a tenth. Donors in Cohort 3 counted as recovered after two negative PCRs, clearance, or symptom resolution. This receptor was identified in a man aged 30-40 years who had recovered from COVID-19. Material for sequencing was PBMCs or T cells enriched from blood (not recorded which).

The CDR3 loop is CASSKGDRGSNQPQHF. CDR3 DNA sequence: TGTGCCAGCAGTAAAGGGGACAGGGGCTCAAATCAGCCCCAGCATTTT. J is TRBJ1-5 and V is TRBV27; 10 bases align to TRBD1. Per the germline V gene, CDR1 is MNHEY and CDR2 is SMNVEV (reference sequence). Losses at the gene ends were 5 bases for V and 4 bases for J; bases not matched to a gene: 8. The CDR3 is made up of 16 amino acids.